The 24 T cell receptor beta chains in this list originate from one sample, sequenced in a study of beta chain features in type 1 diabetes. Isolated RNA was reverse transcribed in full, so expressed TCRB transcripts were sequenced. Profiled with immunoSEQ multiplex PCR; TCRdb holds only in-frame clones, not every one. This sample yields approximately 120,000 clones, of which about two fifths are seen a single time; roughly 0.07% belongs to the top ten. Sequencing was carried out using stem cell memory CD4+ T cells from blood. The receptors originated from a woman aged 18-30 years in good health.

The rearrangement uses TRBV10-3 and TRBJ2-5; TRBD2 aligns across 7 bases. Germline lookup yields CDR1 ENHRY and CDR2 SYGVKD. The CDR3 runs 12 residues. The V segment lost 8 bases and the J segment 5 bases; nucleotides outside the gene matches: 5. CDR3 nucleotide sequence: TGTGCCATCGGGGGAGGGTATGAGACCCAGTACTTC. Amino acids: CAIGGGYETQYF.

This clone has just a few counts. The chain links TRBV5-4 to TRBJ2-1, with a tentative D call TRBD2 (5 bases). Germline assignment: CDR1 SGHNT and CDR2 YYREEE (reference sequence). CDR3 length: 15 amino acids. Between the trimmed V and J ends, which lost 4 bases and 4 bases, there was a span of 15 bases. CDR3 DNA sequence: TGTGCCAGCAGCGTACTAGTGATTGGATACAATGAGCAGTTCTTC. Translating it yields CASSVLVIGYNEQFF.

This clone occurred a few times. The J gene is TRBJ1-5, the V gene TRBV7-2, with D maybe TRBD1 (6 bases). Germline loops: CDR1 SGHTA, CDR2 FQGNSA. The ends were cut back, 6 bases at V and 6 bases at J, with 18 bases in the middle. The length of the CDR3 is 15 residues. The CDR3, as DNA: TGTGCCAGCAGTCTAATAGGGCAGGGGCGTCAGCCCCAGCATTTT. Translating gives CASSLIGQGRQPQHF.

The chain couples TRBV19 to TRBJ1-1; no clear D. The V end was cut by 6 bases, the J end by 0 bases, with 20 bases between. The CDR3 runs to 17 residues. CDR1 and CDR2 from the germline V gene are LNHDA and SQIVND (reference sequence). The CDR3 DNA follows: TGTGCCAGTAGCTGGGGATCCGGGGTAAAGTTGAACACTGAAGCTTTCTTT. It yields the protein CASSWGSGVKLNTEAFF.

This clone appeared once. The V gene is TRBV18, the J gene TRBJ2-5; the D gene is possibly TRBD2 (6 bases). The J call could be wrong; TRBJ2-7 is a better fit for the DNA end. Germline V gene sequence: CDR1 KGHSH, CDR2 LQKENI. There are 13 residues in the CDR3. CDR3 region: CASSPPGDFEQYF. The CDR3 bases are TGTGCCAGCTCACCACCGGGGGACTTCGAGCAGTACTTC.

CDR3 coding DNA: TGCAGCGTTGTGGGACTAGCGGGTAACAATGAGCAGTTCTTC. Translated, it gives CSVVGLAGNNEQFF. The J gene is TRBJ2-1, the V gene TRBV29-1, with TRBD2 matching 12 bases. Germline V gene data show CDR1 as SQVTM and CDR2 as ANQGSEA. The CDR3 covers 14 residues. V was clipped by 4 bases and J by 5 bases; unmatched bases: 3.

The chain has TRBV28 and TRBJ1-1; the D gene is possibly TRBD1 (5 bases). The germline V and J ends were trimmed by 5 bases and 5 bases, with 15 bases remaining between them. This CDR3 comprises 14 residues. The germline V gene encodes CDR1 MDHEN and CDR2 SYDVKM. The CDR3 DNA reads TGTGCCAGCAGTCCCTCGGGAGGGGTGACTGAAGCTTTCTTT. Translated, it gives CASSPSGGVTEAFF.

This clone was recorded a few times. V and J are TRBV15 and TRBJ2-5; D not resolved. CDR3 size: 13 residues. Trimming left V 1 base short and J 6 bases short, with 9 bases between. CDR1 is LNHNV, CDR2 YYDKDF, per germline (reference sequence). CDR3: CATSRVPSKTQYF. In DNA, the CDR3 is TGTGCCACCAGCAGAGTTCCGAGCAAGACCCAGTACTTC.

CDR3 protein: CASSVLRAVQYF. The CDR3 DNA sequence: TGTGCCAGCAGTGTGTTGAGGGCGGTGCAGTACTTC. J is TRBJ2-5 and V is TRBV2; weak D call: TRBD2 (5 bases). Germline V CDR1 and CDR2: SNHLY, FYNNEI. Trimming removed 4 bases from V and 11 bases from J, with 14 bases in between. This CDR3 has 12 residues.

V and J are TRBV10-1 and TRBJ2-1; tentative D call: TRBD2 (6 bases). The length of the CDR3 is 11 residues. V lost 6 bases and J 9 bases, leaving 9 bases between the germline ends. Germline V gives CDR1 WNHNN, CDR2 SYGVQD (reference sequence). CDR3 coding DNA: TGCGCCAGCAGCCTGGGGGGTGAGCAGTTCTTC. It specifies CASSLGGEQFF.

This rearrangement joins TRBV7-9 to TRBJ2-3; D unresolved. The CDR3 runs 13 residues. V was pared by 0 bases and J by 6 bases, with 7 bases between. Germline CDR1 reads SEHNR; CDR2 reads FQNEAQ (reference sequence). CDR3 in DNA: TGTGCCAGCAGCTTAGCGAACTGGGATACGCAGTATTTT. As protein: CASSLANWDTQYF.

There are a few counts of this clone. The chain has TRBV5-1 and TRBJ2-1, with 9 bases matching TRBD1. V lost 2 bases to trimming and J lost 4 bases; unmatched junction nucleotides: 4. The CDR3 is 15 amino acids. Looked up from germline, CDR1 is SGHRS and CDR2 is YFSETQ. CDR3 residues: CASSFRDREYNEQFF. The CDR3 DNA reads TGCGCCAGCAGCTTTAGGGACAGGGAGTACAATGAGCAGTTCTTC.

This clone has just a few counts. The genes are TRBV5-1 and TRBJ1-3; D gene ambiguous. V was clipped by 1 base and J by 1 base, with 12 bases between them. Per the germline V gene, CDR1 is SGHRS and CDR2 is YFSETQ. This CDR3 has 16 amino acids. CDR3 nucleotide sequence: TGCGCCAGCAGCTTGTTCGGGGAAGGATCTGGAAACACCATATATTTT. Translation: CASSLFGEGSGNTIYF.

The J gene is TRBJ2-1, the V gene TRBV7-8; the match to TRBD2 covers 11 bases. Germline V lookup: CDR1 SGHVS, CDR2 FQNEAQ. The V and J ends lost 3 bases and 7 bases, in that order; junction bases with no gene match: 5. This CDR3 is built from 15 residues. CDR3 coding DNA: TGTGCCAGCAGCTTTCGCACTAGCGGGGGTAATGAGCAGTTCTTC. It specifies CASSFRTSGGNEQFF.

This clone was detected only a few times. The chain links TRBV29-1 to TRBJ2-7; a possible D gene is TRBD2 (5 bases). The CDR3 extends over 12 amino acids. CDR1 and CDR2 (germline): SQVTM, ANQGSEA. Trimming cost V 3 bases and J 2 bases, with 8 bases left between them. The CDR3 DNA follows: TGCAGCGTTGACGCGGGTACCTACGAGCAGTACTTC. Its protein product is CSVDAGTYEQYF.

The V call is TRBV7-2, the J call TRBJ2-7, with unresolved D. The CDR3 extends over 11 amino acids. Trimming removed 4 bases from V and 3 bases from J, with 4 bases in between. The germline V gene encodes CDR1 SGHTA and CDR2 FQGNSA. The CDR3 region has the DNA TGTGCCAGCAGCTCCGTCTACGAGCAGTACTTC. Translated, it gives CASSSVYEQYF.

The chain uses TRBV7-6 and TRBJ1-2; D is unclear. The germline V and J ends were trimmed by 5 bases and 5 bases, with 18 bases remaining between them. This CDR3 has 15 amino acids. Germline CDR1 reads SGHVS; CDR2 reads FNYEAQ. CDR3 protein: CASSPRTESGYGYTF. CDR3 bases: TGTGCCAGCAGCCCTAGGACGGAGTCGGGGTATGGCTACACCTTC.

The chain is built from TRBV2 and TRBJ2-2; D unclear. Germline-derived CDR1 and CDR2 are SNHLY and FYNNEI. V dropped 3 bases and J dropped 0 bases, with 8 bases sitting between them. The CDR3 has 15 amino acids. The CDR3 spells CASSDETSNTGELFF. The DNA of the CDR3 is TGTGCCAGCAGTGATGAGACATCGAACACCGGGGAGCTGTTTTTT. The full variable domain, completed using reference TRBV2 and TRBJ2-2, is EPEVTQTPSHQVTQMGQEVILRCVPISNHLYFYWYRQILGQKVEFLVSFYNNEISEKSEIFDDQFSVERPDGSNFTLKIRSTKLEDSAMYFCASSDETSNTGELFFGEGSRLTVL.

The V call is TRBV7-9, the J call TRBJ1-1; D unclear. This CDR3 is built from 11 residues. The V end was cut by 3 bases, the J end by 10 bases, with 9 bases between. Germline V gene sequence: CDR1 SEHNR, CDR2 FQNEAQ (reference sequence). In DNA form, the CDR3 reads TGTGCCAGCAGCTTCTTCTTCCCAGCTTTCTTT. Encoded protein: CASSFFFPAFF.

This clone appeared a few times. This rearrangement joins TRBV29-1 to TRBJ2-7, with 9 positions matching TRBD1. This CDR3 spans 14 amino acids. V gave up 2 bases and J gave up 7 bases; unmatched junction bases: 9. Germline CDR1 is SQVTM and CDR2 is ANQGSEA. CDR3 bases: TGCAGCGTTGAAAGGACAGGGGTGGTGAGGGAGCAGTACTTC. This gives the protein CSVERTGVVREQYF.

This clone occurred a few times. The chain uses TRBV5-4 and TRBJ2-3; 10 nucleotides agree with TRBD1. V gave up 5 bases and J gave up 2 bases; unmatched junction bases: 8. This CDR3 is built from 16 residues. Germline V gene sequence: CDR1 SGHNT, CDR2 YYREEE (reference sequence). This CDR3 is CASSYQTGGYTDTQYF. The CDR3 DNA reads as TGTGCCAGCAGTTACCAGACAGGGGGCTACACAGATACGCAGTATTTT.

The J gene is TRBJ1-4, the V gene TRBV29-1, with unresolved D. The V gene's germline CDR1 is SQVTM and CDR2 ANQGSEA. Trimming stripped 4 bases from V and 7 bases from J, with 16 bases between. CDR3 length: 14 residues. CDR3 protein: CSVALRETPEKLFF. CDR3 nucleotides: TGCAGCGTTGCGCTTAGGGAGACCCCTGAAAAACTGTTTTTT.

This sequence joins TRBV6-1 and TRBJ2-3; 8 bases are shared with TRBD1. Germline assignment: CDR1 MNHNS and CDR2 SASEGT. This CDR3 region has 14 residues. V shed 6 bases and J 2 bases; nucleotides not matched to a gene: 4. The CDR3 loop reads CASSRTGHTDTQYF. The CDR3 DNA reads TGTGCCAGCAGCAGGACAGGGCACACAGATACGCAGTATTTT.

The J gene is TRBJ1-2, the V gene TRBV19; a weak D match, TRBD1 (6 bases). Germline assignment: CDR1 LNHDA and CDR2 SQIVND (reference sequence). V was cut by 8 bases and J by 9 bases, with 10 bases left in between. The CDR3 loop spans 10 amino acids. The CDR3 reads CASGTGRYTF. CDR3 DNA: TGTGCCAGTGGAACAGGGCGCTACACCTTC.